The 11 T cell receptor beta chains below were found in one sample sequenced in a study of blood T cell repertoires in COVID-19. The data were produced by immunoSEQ multiplex PCR, yet TCRdb's version contains in-frame clones alone and is incomplete. The table shows 130,000 or so clones, with around 83% occurring only once. Sequenced sample: PBMCs or T cells enriched from blood (not recorded which). The receptors derive from a man aged 25-45 years who had recovered from COVID-19.

The V and J genes are TRBV4-2 and TRBJ2-4, with 13 positions matching TRBD2. The CDR3 covers 22 residues. V was pared by 0 bases and J by 1 base, with 15 bases of the junction left unmatched. Germline CDR1 LGHNA, CDR2 YNFKEQ. CDR3 in amino acids: CASSQDQQGWTSGREAKNIQYF. The CDR3 region has the DNA TGTGCCAGCAGCCAAGATCAACAGGGATGGACTAGCGGGAGAGAGGCCAAAAACATTCAGTACTTC.

The gene calls are TRBV5-5 and TRBJ2-1, with a weak D call TRBD1 (5 bases). Germline V gene lookup returns CDR1 SGHKS and CDR2 YYEKEE (reference sequence). This CDR3 contains 15 residues. The ends were cut back, 0 bases at V and 6 bases at J, with 13 bases in the middle. The CDR3 DNA is TGTGCCAGCAGCTTGGAGGGGTCTGGATCCAATGAGCAGTTCTTC. It codes for CASSLEGSGSNEQFF.

V is TRBV7-2 and J is TRBJ1-3; TRBD1 might be the D (5 bases). CDR1 is SGHTA, CDR2 FQGNSA, per germline. Between the trimmed V and J ends, which lost 5 bases and 2 bases, there was a span of 16 bases. This CDR3 is 16 amino acids long. DNA for the CDR3: TGTGCCAGCAGCCCCCAGGGCCCGGCGGCTGGAAACACCATATATTTT. This gives the protein CASSPQGPAAGNTIYF.

The chain is built from TRBV10-3 and TRBJ1-1, with D tentatively TRBD1 (6 bases). The CDR3 spans 15 residues. In germline, CDR1 is ENHRY, CDR2 SYGVKD. With 4 bases removed from V and 1 base from J, the gap between germline ends came to 13 bases. CDR3 region: CAISATGQTNTEAFF. The CDR3 DNA follows: TGTGCCATCAGTGCCACTGGACAGACGAACACTGAAGCTTTCTTT.

The chain employs TRBV10-3 and TRBJ2-4, with a possible D match to TRBD1 (5 bases). The CDR3 extends over 14 amino acids. Germline V CDR1 and CDR2: ENHRY, SYGVKD. V was shortened by 4 bases and J by 7 bases, with 14 bases between the two germline ends. CDR3 in amino acids: CAISATVLENIQYF. In nucleotides, the CDR3 is TGTGCCATCAGTGCGACAGTCCTTGAGAACATTCAGTACTTC.

V usage is TRBV11-3 and J usage is TRBJ1-1; 7 positions agree with TRBD1. J gave up 4 bases and V 3 bases, and 5 bases lay outside the gene matches. The CDR3 loop spans 14 amino acids. CDR1 and CDR2 (germline): SGHNT, YENEEA. CDR3 sequence (DNA): TGTGCCAGCAGCTTGACAGGGCGTGGCACTGAAGCTTTCTTT. Residues: CASSLTGRGTEAFF. The complete variable domain, with remaining parts taken from reference TRBV11-3 and TRBJ1-1, reads EAGVVQSPRYKIIEKKQPVAFWCNPISGHNTLYWYLQNLGQGPELLIRYENEEAVDDSQLPKDRFSAERLKGVDSTLKIQPAELGDSAVYLCASSLTGRGTEAFFGQGTRLTVV.

The chain combines TRBV29-1 with TRBJ2-2; 10 bases are a match to TRBD2. This CDR3 contains 14 residues. V gave up 5 bases and J gave up 6 bases; unmatched junction bases: 6. Looked up from germline, CDR1 is SQVTM and CDR2 is ANQGSEA. CDR3 sequence (DNA): TGCAGCGTTCAAGGGACTAGCGCGGCCGGGGAGCTGTTTTTT. Translation: CSVQGTSAAGELFF.

In DNA, the CDR3 is TGTGCCAGCAGCCTTCGACAGGTATTCTACGAGCAGTACTTC. It yields the protein CASSLRQVFYEQYF. The chain is built from TRBV5-6 and TRBJ2-7; D might be TRBD1 (6 bases). Trimming stripped 4 bases from V and 3 bases from J, with 14 bases between. The CDR3 is made up of 14 amino acids. CDR1 SGHDT and CDR2 YYEEEE come from the germline V gene.

The V call is TRBV10-3, the J call TRBJ2-7, with a weak D call TRBD2 (5 bases). Germline assignment: CDR1 ENHRY and CDR2 SYGVKD. CDR3 length: 15 amino acids. V lost 3 bases and J 2 bases, leaving 14 bases between the germline ends. CDR3 nucleotide sequence: TGTGCCATCAGTGACTCGAGGGCTAATACCTACGAGCAGTACTTC. It yields the protein CAISDSRANTYEQYF.

This sequence joins TRBV6-5 and TRBJ2-3, with D hard to call. Germline V CDR1 and CDR2: MNHEY, SVGAGI. There are 15 residues in the CDR3. Trimming pared 5 bases from V and 4 bases from J, leaving 16 bases between. CDR3 nucleotide sequence: TGTGCCAGCAGTCCCGCCTCCCTAACAGCAGATACGCAGTATTTT. This translates into CASSPASLTADTQYF.

This chain uses TRBV30 with TRBJ1-1; 7 positions match TRBD1. Trimming removed 3 bases from V and 3 bases from J; junction bases left unmatched: 1. The CDR3 is made up of 12 amino acids. Germline V CDR1 and CDR2: GTSNPN, SVGIG (reference sequence). CDR3: CAWRDRDTEAFF. CDR3 sequence (DNA): TGTGCCTGGAGAGACAGGGACACTGAAGCTTTCTTT.